This is a list of T cell receptor beta chains from one sample in a study of blood T cell repertoires in COVID-19. Generated by immunoSEQ multiplex PCR, the TCRdb table keeps only in-frame clones and is missing some. The top ten hold 15% to 20% of the sample, which has more than 75,000 clones, 75% to 90% seen once. The source material was peripheral blood. The source of these receptors is an elderly woman with active or convalescent COVID-19. Both conserved end residues are part of each CDR3. Each record gives: D gene, clone size, V gene, J gene, CDR3 protein, CDR3 DNA. The D gene is left open where the match is weak. Clone size appears in some rows only: once, few, many, or a class for an expanded clone.

-	-	TRBV2	TRBJ2-1	CAGRDSPNEQFF	TGTGCCGGCCGGGACTCCCCAAATGAGCAGTTCTTC
-	-	TRBV10-3	TRBJ2-1	CAISELGIQGPLPEQFF	TGTGCCATCAGTGAGTTGGGTATTCAGGGCCCTCTCCCTGAGCAGTTCTTC
TRBD2	-	TRBV5-1	TRBJ2-1	CASSDRTSSEQFF	TGCGCCAGCAGCGACCGGACTAGCTCGGAGCAGTTCTTC
TRBD2	-	TRBV9	TRBJ2-5	CASSQGGLAGQETQYF	TGTGCCAGCAGCCAGGGGGGGCTAGCGGGGCAAGAGACCCAGTACTTC
-	-	TRBV6-5	TRBJ1-2	CASIQLGLDYGYTF	TGTGCCAGCATACAACTCGGGTTAGACTATGGCTACACCTTC
TRBD1	-	TRBV7-2	TRBJ2-3	CASSLGQHLDTQYF	TGTGCCAGCAGCCTGGGACAGCACTTAGATACGCAGTATTTT
-	few	TRBV19	TRBJ2-7	CASTISTGDYEQYF	TGTGCCAGTACAATCTCTACGGGGGACTACGAGCAGTACTTC
TRBD1	-	TRBV5-1	TRBJ2-7	CASSFSQGMNEQYF	TGCGCCAGCAGCTTCTCACAGGGGATGAACGAGCAGTACTTC
-	few	TRBV9	TRBJ1-3	CASSVGPSVSGNTIYF	TGTGCCAGCAGCGTAGGGCCCTCAGTCTCTGGAAACACCATATATTTT
-	-	TRBV15	TRBJ2-1	CATSRRLTRLYNEQFF	TGTGCCACCAGCAGACGACTGACGCGACTATACAATGAGCAGTTCTTC
TRBD1	-	TRBV4-1	TRBJ1-2	CASSQGQGADYGYTF	TGCGCCAGCAGCCAAGGACAGGGGGCGGACTATGGCTACACCTTC
-	-	TRBV5-1	TRBJ2-4	CASKEVGGLAKNIQYF	TGCGCCAGCAAAGAAGTTGGAGGGCTAGCCAAAAACATTCAGTACTTC
-	-	TRBV6-1	TRBJ2-7	CASSEARSGTYEQYF	TGTGCCAGCAGTGAAGCGCGTAGCGGTACCTACGAGCAGTACTTC
-	once	TRBV19	TRBJ2-5	CASSTQQVAETQYF	TGTGCCAGTAGTACCCAACAAGTTGCCGAGACCCAGTACTTC
TRBD1	-	TRBV6-5	TRBJ1-6	CASRRQGVDNSPLHF	TGTGCCAGCAGAAGACAGGGGGTAGATAATTCACCCCTCCACTTT
TRBD2	-	TRBV9	TRBJ2-2	CASSSSAGYTGELFF	TGTGCCAGCAGCTCTTCAGCGGGATACACCGGGGAGCTGTTTTTT
TRBD2	few	TRBV4-3	TRBJ2-7	CASSQDTSGYEQYF	TGCGCCAGCAGCCAAGATACTAGCGGGTACGAGCAGTACTTC
TRBD2	few	TRBV18	TRBJ2-1	CASSPRLAGFQFF	TGTGCCAGCTCACCAAGGCTAGCGGGGTTTCAGTTCTTC
TRBD1	many	TRBV19	TRBJ1-1	CASSSRQGKLNTEAFF	TGTGCCAGTAGCTCCAGACAGGGAAAACTGAACACTGAAGCTTTCTTT
-	once	TRBV6-5	TRBJ1-1	CASSASLGVGTEAFF	TGTGCCAGCAGCGCATCCTTAGGGGTTGGGACTGAAGCTTTCTTT
TRBD1	few	TRBV10-3	TRBJ1-6	CAISDPRGRMALHF	TGTGCCATCAGTGACCCCAGGGGGAGAATGGCCCTCCACTTT
-	-	TRBV4-2	TRBJ2-3	CASSQEWRGADTQYF	TGTGCCAGCAGCCAAGAGTGGCGGGGTGCAGATACGCAGTATTTT